This T cell receptor beta chain appears in the sequencing data of a study of spatial heterogeneity in lung cancer. As for the study in general: Across the raw uncorrected reads, a unique TCR and UMI combination was observed, on average, more than ten times. Study results and limitations: TCRs found ubiquitously expanded in tumor appeared in blood more at resection than at follow-up.

This CDR3 has 16 residues. The V gene lost 1 base and the J gene lost 0 bases, with 10 bases spanning the gap. Germline CDR1 and CDR2: SGHVS and FQNEAQ. This clonotype has ten or more counts. Its antigen remains unidentified. TCRdb processed the 5' RACE reads anew with MiXCR; each CDR3 protein has one entry. This table holds some 21,000 distinct CDR3 sequences, 4.6% found once. Specified time point: sample taken at primary tumor resection. The authors sequenced whole RNA from tumor, nontumor lung or frozen PBMC without sorting. This TCR was recovered from a male donor with early-stage non-small cell lung cancer. The specimen was PBMCs, collected at surgery. This chain joins TRBV7-8 and TRBJ2-1, with D possibly TRBD2 on 5 matching bases. CDR3 sequence (DNA): TGTGCCAGCAGCTTAGGAAGGACTCCCTCCTACAATGAGCAGTTCTTC. Translated, it gives CASSLGRTPSYNEQFF.